A single sample gave rise to the 27 T cell receptor beta chains below, sequenced in a study of blood T cell repertoires in COVID-19. TCRdb keeps only in-frame clones here, not all; method: immunoSEQ multiplex PCR. The sample lists 300,000 to 500,000 clones, approximately 87% seen once, with more than 0.85% in the top ten. The sequenced material came from PBMCs or T cells enriched from blood (not recorded which). All receptors derive from a woman aged 30 to 39 with acute COVID-19.

Comments on this clone: A much larger clone is a single base away; this may be a read error. The chain combines TRBV6-5 with TRBJ2-3; 14 nucleotides line up with TRBD2. The germline V gene encodes CDR1 MNHEY and CDR2 SVGAGI. V dropped 5 bases and J dropped 4; count of bases not matched to a gene: 2. The CDR3 loop spans 15 amino acids. The CDR3 DNA follows: TGTGCCAGCAGTAAGACTAGCGGGGGGGCAGATACGCAGTATTTT. Translated, it gives CASSKTSGGADTQYF.

This clone was observed once. The V gene is TRBV7-9, the J gene TRBJ1-6, with 8 bases lining up with TRBD1. V was pared by 4 bases and J by 7 bases, with 6 bases of the junction left unmatched. CDR1 is SEHNR and CDR2 is FQNEAQ in the germline V gene (reference sequence). The CDR3 is made up of 15 amino acids. DNA of the CDR3: TGTGCCAGCAGCTCGTGGACAGGGATGAATTCACCCCTCCACTTT. This sequence encodes CASSSWTGMNSPLHF.

The rearrangement links TRBV6-5 to TRBJ1-6, with 9 bases that match TRBD1. Germline V CDR1 and CDR2: MNHEY, SVGAGI. V dropped 4 bases and J dropped 10; count of bases not matched to a gene: 8. The CDR3 contains 15 residues. As DNA, the CDR3 is TGTGCCAGCAGTTCCGACAGGGGGGTCGGATCACCCCTCCACTTT. The encoded protein is CASSSDRGVGSPLHF.

V gene TRBV7-8 combines with J gene TRBJ2-3; D gene uncertain. Germline lookup yields CDR1 SGHVS and CDR2 FQNEAQ. CDR3 length equals 14 residues. V dropped 2 bases and J dropped 0 bases, with 6 bases sitting between them. The CDR3 loop is CASSLFKSTDTQYF. The CDR3 DNA follows: TGTGCCAGCAGCTTATTCAAAAGCACAGATACGCAGTATTTT.

J is TRBJ2-1 and V is TRBV10-3; 8 bases align to TRBD2. The ends lost 2 bases at V and 9 bases at J; junction bases unmatched: 3. This CDR3 contains 13 residues. CDR1 and CDR2 from the germline V gene are ENHRY and SYGVKD. CDR3 bases: TGTGCCATCAGTGAGGGACTAGCTTTTGAGCAGTTCTTC. Amino acid sequence: CAISEGLAFEQFF.

The chain joins TRBV18 to TRBJ1-2; 8 bases fit TRBD1. Unmatched junction bases numbered 5, after V lost 3 bases and J lost 8 bases. CDR1 is KGHSH, CDR2 LQKENI, per germline. This CDR3 region has 13 residues. The CDR3, as DNA: TGTGCCAGCTCACCTGGCAGGGGGCAAGGCTACACCTTC. It specifies CASSPGRGQGYTF.

This sequence joins TRBV6-5 and TRBJ1-3; 7 nucleotides match TRBD1. The CDR3 runs 15 residues. V dropped 6 bases and J dropped 7; count of bases not matched to a gene: 12. Per the germline V gene, CDR1 is MNHEY and CDR2 is SVGAGI. The CDR3 region is CASRFFSGTANTIYF. Here the CDR3 DNA reads TGTGCCAGCAGATTCTTTTCCGGGACAGCTAACACCATATATTTT.

The chain combines TRBV3-1 (or the pseudogene TRBV3-2) with TRBJ1-2; 9 bases map to TRBD1. Germline values: CDR1 LGHDT, CDR2 YNNKEL (reference sequence). Trimming cost V 4 bases and J 4 bases; bases outside gene matches: 7. The CDR3 runs to 15 residues. DNA for the CDR3: TGTGCCAGCAGCCCAGGGACAGGGAGTAGCTATGGCTACACCTTC. This translates into CASSPGTGSSYGYTF.

This rearrangement joins TRBV30 to TRBJ1-5, with 10 bases aligning to TRBD1. Germline assignment: CDR1 GTSNPN and CDR2 SVGIG (reference sequence). V dropped 2 bases and J dropped 7; count of bases not matched to a gene: 14. This CDR3 has 17 residues. In DNA, the CDR3 is TGTGCCTGGAGTCCGATACCGAGGACAGGGGGAGACCAGCCCCAGCATTTT. As protein: CAWSPIPRTGGDQPQHF. Based on the CDR3 plus reference TRBV30 and TRBJ1-5, the full variable domain is SQTIHQWPATLVQPVGSPLSLECTVEGTSNPNLYWYRQAAGRGLQLLFYSVGIGQISSEVPQNLSASRPQDRQFILSSKKLLLSDSGFYLCAWSPIPRTGGDQPQHFGDGTRLSIL.

The chain joins TRBV19 to TRBJ1-5; D remains unclear. V gave up 11 bases and J gave up 0 bases, with 29 bases separating them. There are 19 residues in the CDR3. Germline V gives CDR1 LNHDA, CDR2 SQIVND (reference sequence). The CDR3 DNA reads TGTGCCGCAAGTCAGTCCGACCTGACAAGATTCTATAGCAATCAGCCCCAGCATTTT. It encodes CAASQSDLTRFYSNQPQHF.

This clone has just one count. This chain uses TRBV9 with TRBJ2-1, with a possible D match to TRBD1 (6 bases). Germline values: CDR1 SGDLS, CDR2 YYNGEE. V lost 0 bases and J lost 7, with 14 bases in between. This CDR3 has 15 residues. The CDR3 bases are TGTGCCAGCAGCGTAGGTACAGGGCGGAGGAATGAGCAGTTCTTC. As protein: CASSVGTGRRNEQFF.

This clone occurred once. The gene calls are TRBV3-1 (or the pseudogene TRBV3-2) and TRBJ1-6, with D unclear. The V gene's germline CDR1 is LGHDT and CDR2 YNNKEL (reference sequence). The CDR3 loop spans 15 amino acids. Trimming left V 7 bases short and J 7 bases short, with 17 bases between. DNA of the CDR3: TGTGCCAGCACCGGGGTGGCCGGGCAAAATTCACCCCTCCACTTT. As protein: CASTGVAGQNSPLHF.

About this clone itself: The sample holds other DNA sequences that translate to the same CDR3. The chain's CDR3 is CASSRTGGNQPQHF. CDR3 DNA sequence: TGTGCCAGCAGCCGGACGGGAGGCAATCAGCCCCAGCATTTT. This sequence joins TRBV5-6 and TRBJ1-5; D not certain. Germline V lookup: CDR1 SGHDT, CDR2 YYEEEE. This CDR3 has 14 residues. V lost 4 bases and J 2 bases, leaving 10 bases between the germline ends.

The genes are TRBV29-1 and TRBJ1-2; D is undetermined. V was pared by 7 bases and J by 4 bases, with 19 bases between. The CDR3 contains 14 residues. Germline V gene lookup returns CDR1 SQVTM and CDR2 ANQGSEA. The CDR3 bases are TGCAGCGCCCCAGCGGGGTCCCCTATCTATGGCTACACCTTC. This codes for CSAPAGSPIYGYTF.

V gene TRBV2 combines with J gene TRBJ2-7; TRBD1 aligns across 7 bases. Trimming took 3 bases from V and 7 from J; bases not matched to a gene: 9. This CDR3 is 14 amino acids long. Looked up from germline, CDR1 is SNHLY and CDR2 is FYNNEI. The chain's CDR3 is CASSDLGQYPEQYF. In nucleotides, the CDR3 is TGTGCCAGCAGTGATTTGGGACAGTACCCGGAGCAGTACTTC.

The chain uses TRBV27 and TRBJ1-1, with D possibly being TRBD1 (5 bases). The CDR3 runs to 13 residues. V shed 7 bases and J shed 1 base, with 10 bases lying between them. Germline V gene lookup returns CDR1 MNHEY and CDR2 SMNVEV (reference sequence). The CDR3 nucleotides read TGTGCCAGCAAACTTCAGGGGAACACTGAAGCTTTCTTT. This codes for CASKLQGNTEAFF.

The rearrangement links TRBV5-5 to TRBJ1-1; maybe TRBD1 (5 bases). V was pared by 2 bases and J by 0 bases, with 23 bases between. There are 19 residues in the CDR3. Germline V gene lookup returns CDR1 SGHKS and CDR2 YYEKEE (reference sequence). The CDR3: CASSLPLGGELGMNTEAFF. The DNA of the CDR3 is TGTGCCAGCAGCTTACCCCTTGGGGGGGAGCTTGGGATGAACACTGAAGCTTTCTTT.

V is TRBV5-1 and J is TRBJ1-2; D is perhaps TRBD1 (5 bases). Between the trimmed V and J ends, which lost 3 bases and 6 bases, there was a span of 12 bases. Looked up from germline, CDR1 is SGHRS and CDR2 is YFSETQ. CDR3 length: 13 amino acids. The CDR3 region is CASSSEGPHGYTF. CDR3 DNA sequence: TGCGCCAGCAGCTCGGAGGGGCCGCATGGCTACACCTTC.

The chain combines TRBV3-1 (or the pseudogene TRBV3-2) with TRBJ2-1; 9 nucleotides align to TRBD2. Germline values: CDR1 LGHDT, CDR2 YNNKEL (reference sequence). The CDR3 runs 12 residues. The V gene end was trimmed by 3 bases and the J gene end by 12 bases; junction bases not matched to a gene: 3. The CDR3, as DNA: TGTGCCAGCAGCCAGTTGCGGGGGGGGCAGTTCTTC. Translating gives CASSQLRGGQFF.

The rearrangement uses TRBV14 and TRBJ2-7; D remains unclear. The V end lost 1 base, the J end lost 6 bases, and 4 bases lay between the germline ends. The CDR3 covers 11 residues. CDR1 and CDR2 from the germline V gene are SGHDN and FVKESK. In DNA, the CDR3 is TGTGCCAGCAGCCAAGGGAGCGAGCAGTACTTC. Its translation: CASSQGSEQYF.

The chain uses TRBV2 and TRBJ2-7; 7 nucleotides line up with TRBD1. J lost 5 bases, V lost 8 bases, and 9 bases had no gene match. The germline gives CDR1 SNHLY, CDR2 FYNNEI. The CDR3 spans 13 residues. The CDR3 DNA sequence: TGTGCCAGCTCAACAGGGGAGATGGACGAGCAGTACTTC. Translating it yields CASSTGEMDEQYF.

The gene calls are TRBV18 and TRBJ1-5, with D tentatively TRBD1 (6 bases). The germline V gene encodes CDR1 KGHSH and CDR2 LQKENI. This CDR3 has 15 amino acids. The V and J ends lost 5 bases and 11 bases respectively, with 22 bases between them. The DNA of the CDR3 is TGTGCCAGCTCAGCGACAGGAGAACTCTTGCGGGCCCAGCATTTT. This codes for CASSATGELLRAQHF.

V gene TRBV5-1 combines with J gene TRBJ2-2; TRBD1 might be the D (5 bases). The CDR3 totals 18 residues. Trimming pared 5 bases from V and 1 base from J, leaving 21 bases between. Germline CDR1 is SGHRS and CDR2 is YFSETQ. Here the CDR3 DNA reads TGCGCCAGCAGACAAGGTACAGGTTTTGGCGAGAACACCGGGGAGCTGTTTTTT. Its protein is CASRQGTGFGENTGELFF.

This clone has just a few counts. The chain combines TRBV7-9 with TRBJ2-7, with TRBD1 matching over 9 bases. The CDR3 has 13 residues. After removal of 7 bases from V and 4 bases from J, the junction contained 5 bases not matched to a gene. Germline lookup yields CDR1 SEHNR and CDR2 FQNEAQ (reference sequence). Here the CDR3 reads CASIGDRGYEQYF. In DNA, the CDR3 is TGTGCCAGCATAGGTGACAGGGGGTACGAGCAGTACTTC.

The genes are TRBV6-1 and TRBJ2-2; a weak D match, TRBD1 (6 bases). Trimming removed 1 base from V and 7 bases from J, with 10 bases in between. The CDR3 is made up of 14 amino acids. Germline V lookup: CDR1 MNHNS, CDR2 SASEGT. DNA for the CDR3: TGTGCCAGCAGTGAAGGGGACACGGACGGGGAGCTGTTTTTT. Protein product: CASSEGDTDGELFF.

This clone was seen a single time. The chain uses TRBV7-2 and TRBJ1-1; 8 bases are a match to TRBD1. The trim removed 5 bases at V and 1 base at J, leaving 6 bases unmatched. Germline loops: CDR1 SGHTA, CDR2 FQGNSA. The CDR3 runs 15 residues. Here the CDR3 reads CASSQGAGGNTEAFF. CDR3 coding DNA: TGTGCCAGCAGCCAGGGGGCCGGGGGGAACACTGAAGCTTTCTTT. The full variable domain, with the rest looked up from reference TRBV7-2 and TRBJ1-1, is GAGVSQSPSNKVTEKGKDVELRCDPISGHTALYWYRQSLGQGLEFLIYFQGNSAPDKSGLPSDRFSAERTGGSVSTLTIQRTQQEDSAVYLCASSQGAGGNTEAFFGQGTRLTVV.

The J gene is TRBJ2-4, the V gene TRBV6-5, with D uncertain. Germline lookup yields CDR1 MNHEY and CDR2 SVGAGI. With 4 bases removed from V and 4 bases from J, the gap between germline ends came to 8 bases. This CDR3 comprises 13 residues. CDR3: CASSFNRKNIQYF. The CDR3 region has the DNA TGTGCCAGCAGTTTCAACAGAAAAAACATTCAGTACTTC.